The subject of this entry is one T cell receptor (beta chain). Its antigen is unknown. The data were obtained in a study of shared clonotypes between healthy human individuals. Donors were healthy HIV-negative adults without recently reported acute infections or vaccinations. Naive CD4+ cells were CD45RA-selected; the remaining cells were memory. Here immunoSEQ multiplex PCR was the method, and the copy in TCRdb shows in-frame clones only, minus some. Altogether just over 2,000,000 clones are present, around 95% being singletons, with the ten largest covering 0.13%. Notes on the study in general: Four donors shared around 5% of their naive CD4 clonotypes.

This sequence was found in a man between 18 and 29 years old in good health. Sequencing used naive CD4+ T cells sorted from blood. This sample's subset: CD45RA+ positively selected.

For the CDR3, the DNA is TGTGCCAGCGCCCTCCGGGAAGAAGCTTTCTTT. Its protein product is CASALREEAFF. The V gene is TRBV7-2, the J gene TRBJ1-1; the D is unclear. The CDR3 is 11 residues long. Trimming removed 8 bases at V and 8 bases at J, with 12 bases between. In germline, CDR1 is SGHTA, CDR2 FQGNSA.